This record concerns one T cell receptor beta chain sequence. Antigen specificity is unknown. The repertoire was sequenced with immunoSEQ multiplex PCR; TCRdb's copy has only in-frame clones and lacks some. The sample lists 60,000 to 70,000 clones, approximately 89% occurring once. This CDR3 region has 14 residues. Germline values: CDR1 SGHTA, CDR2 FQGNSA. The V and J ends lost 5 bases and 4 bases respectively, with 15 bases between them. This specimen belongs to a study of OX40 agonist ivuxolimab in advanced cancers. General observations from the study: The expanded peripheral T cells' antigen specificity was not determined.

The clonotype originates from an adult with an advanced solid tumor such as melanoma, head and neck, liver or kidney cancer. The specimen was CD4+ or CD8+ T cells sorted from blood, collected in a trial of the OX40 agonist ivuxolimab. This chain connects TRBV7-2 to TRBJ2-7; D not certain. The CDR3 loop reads CASSPPVGDYEQYF. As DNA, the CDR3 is TGTGCCAGCAGCCCCCCGGTAGGCGATTACGAGCAGTACTTC.